A selection of T cell receptor beta chains follows, all from one sample in a study of control samples from healthy donors and cancer patients. TCRdb keeps only in-frame clones here, not all; method: immunoSEQ multiplex PCR. In the table there are roughly 400,000 clones, around 90% of which are singletons. Material: PBMCs. These receptors originate from a man aged 35-49 years with head and neck cancer. CDR3s include the opening cysteine and the closing phenylalanine or tryptophan. A D gene is named only where the DNA matches it firmly. Clone size is shown for a subset of rows, as once, few, many or a class of expanded clone.

size: -
D: -
J: TRBJ1-1
V: TRBV5-4
CDR3: CASTPGWGISNTEAFF
DNA: TGTGCCAGCACCCCGGGGTGGGGGATTAGTAACACTGAAGCTTTCTTT

size: -
D: -
J: TRBJ1-4
V: TRBV2
CDR3: CASNVYTDSEKLFF
DNA: TGTGCCAGCAACGTGTATACGGACAGCGAAAAACTGTTTTTT

size: -
D: -
J: TRBJ2-5
V: TRBV28
CDR3: CASNEGETQYF
DNA: TGTGCCAGCAACGAGGGAGAGACCCAGTACTTC

size: -
D: -
J: TRBJ2-7
V: TRBV12-3/TRBV12-4
CDR3: CASSLENYEQYF
DNA: TGTGCCAGCAGTTTAGAGAACTACGAGCAGTACTTC

size: -
D: -
J: TRBJ1-1
V: TRBV9
CDR3: CASSVVDTAVAFF
DNA: TGTGCCAGCAGCGTAGTCGACACGGCGGTGGCTTTCTTT

size: -
D: TRBD2
J: TRBJ2-2
V: TRBV9
CDR3: CASSVLAGGNTGELFF
DNA: TGTGCCAGCAGCGTTCTAGCGGGGGGGAACACCGGGGAGCTGTTTTTT

size: few
D: TRBD1
J: TRBJ1-1
V: TRBV28
CDR3: CASSSWTGSTEAFF
DNA: TGTGCCAGCAGTTCGTGGACAGGGAGTACTGAAGCTTTCTTT

size: -
D: -
J: TRBJ2-7
V: TRBV7-2
CDR3: CASSLGASASYEQYF
DNA: TGTGCCAGCAGCTTAGGGGCAAGCGCGTCCTACGAGCAGTACTTC

size: once
D: -
J: TRBJ1-4
V: TRBV24-1
CDR3: CATSGTGGRKLFF
DNA: TGTGCCACCAGTGGTACAGGTGGCCGAAAACTGTTTTTT

size: -
D: -
J: TRBJ1-1
V: TRBV15
CDR3: CATSIGMNTEAFF
DNA: TGTGCCACCAGCATTGGTATGAACACTGAAGCTTTCTTT

size: -
D: TRBD1
J: TRBJ2-7
V: TRBV30
CDR3: CAWKSGTDFHEQYF
DNA: TGTGCCTGGAAGTCCGGGACAGATTTTCACGAGCAGTACTTC

size: -
D: TRBD2
J: TRBJ2-1
V: TRBV7-9
CDR3: CASSLPRTSFEQFF
DNA: TGTGCCAGCAGCTTACCCAGGACTAGTTTTGAGCAGTTCTTC

size: -
D: TRBD1
J: TRBJ2-7
V: TRBV7-7
CDR3: CASSPTGGYEQYF
DNA: TGTGCTAGCAGCCCGACAGGGGGCTACGAGCAGTACTTC

size: -
D: -
J: TRBJ2-2
V: TRBV9
CDR3: CASSVVGGITGELFF
DNA: TGTGCCAGCAGCGTAGTCGGGGGAATTACCGGGGAGCTGTTTTTT

size: -
D: -
J: TRBJ2-1
V: TRBV30
CDR3: CAWIGVAYNEQFF
DNA: TGTGCCTGGATAGGGGTAGCCTACAATGAGCAGTTCTTC

size: -
D: -
J: TRBJ1-1
V: TRBV6-5
CDR3: CASSSGAEAFF
DNA: TGTGCCAGCAGTTCAGGGGCGGAAGCTTTCTTT

size: -
D: -
J: TRBJ1-4
V: TRBV6-2/TRBV6-3
CDR3: CASSRRAGEKLFF
DNA: TGTGCCAGCAGTCGCAGGGCAGGTGAAAAACTGTTTTTT

size: once
D: TRBD2
J: TRBJ2-7
V: TRBV7-2
CDR3: CASSPGSLAGGPREQYF
DNA: TGTGCCAGCAGCCCCGGGAGTCTAGCGGGGGGGCCGAGAGAGCAGTACTTC

size: -
D: TRBD1
J: TRBJ2-1
V: TRBV12-3/TRBV12-4
CDR3: CASRPTGDHEQFF
DNA: TGTGCCAGCAGGCCGACAGGGGACCATGAGCAGTTCTTC

size: -
D: TRBD1
J: TRBJ1-1
V: TRBV19
CDR3: CATGQGLTEAFF
DNA: TGTGCCACGGGACAGGGATTGACTGAAGCTTTCTTT

size: -
D: TRBD1
J: TRBJ1-5
V: TRBV5-5
CDR3: CASSSTGASQPQHF
DNA: TGTGCCAGCAGCTCCACAGGGGCTAGTCAGCCCCAGCATTTT

size: -
D: TRBD1
J: TRBJ2-5
V: TRBV4-2
CDR3: CASSREQGGETQYF
DNA: TGTGCCAGCAGCAGGGAACAGGGGGGAGAGACCCAGTACTTC

size: -
D: -
J: TRBJ2-2
V: TRBV2
CDR3: CASMVGLSGELFF
DNA: TGTGCCAGCATGGTGGGTCTTAGCGGGGAGCTGTTTTTT

size: -
D: -
J: TRBJ2-2
V: TRBV9
CDR3: CASSVESTGELFF
DNA: TGTGCCAGCAGCGTAGAGAGTACCGGGGAGCTGTTTTTT

size: -
D: -
J: TRBJ2-7
V: TRBV9
CDR3: CASSVGDGGEQYF
DNA: TGTGCCAGCAGCGTAGGAGACGGCGGCGAGCAGTACTTC

size: -
D: -
J: TRBJ1-1
V: TRBV30
CDR3: CALPSLSGGNTEAFF
DNA: TGTGCCTTACCATCCCTGAGTGGTGGGAACACTGAAGCTTTCTTT

size: few
D: TRBD1
J: TRBJ1-5
V: TRBV2
CDR3: CASCGQGFGQPQHF
DNA: TGTGCCAGCTGTGGACAGGGTTTCGGGCAGCCCCAGCATTTT

size: -
D: -
J: TRBJ1-2
V: TRBV20-1
CDR3: CRAGDGGYTF
DNA: TGCCGCGCAGGGGATGGCGGCTACACCTTC